This T cell receptor (beta chain) emerged from a study of T cell changes during pregnancy in multiple sclerosis. Trimming took 1 base from V and 1 from J, leaving 14 bases between them. Per germline, CDR1 SGHRS and CDR2 YFSETQ. CDR3 length equals 17 residues. Measured with immunoSEQ multiplex PCR; TCRdb has only the in-frame clones, and not every one. The sample includes 30,000 to 50,000 clones, just over 90% of them seen just once. This clonotype was obtained from a female donor with multiple sclerosis, enrolled in a pregnancy study. This sample comprised CD4+ T cells from peripheral blood mononuclear cells, obtained in the third trimester of pregnancy. The V and J genes are TRBV5-1 and TRBJ2-2; D gene ambiguous. In DNA form, the CDR3 reads TGCGCCAGCAGCTTGCCCAGCGCTAGAGGGAACACCGGGGAGCTGTTTTTT. It specifies CASSLPSARGNTGELFF.